The 25 T cell receptor beta chains in this list originate from one sample, sequenced in a study of monozygotic twins with inflammatory bowel disease. TCRdb re-called the 5' RACE reads and gives one entry per CDR3 protein, without DNA. The specimen's table records 200,000 to 250,000 distinct CDR3 sequences. Sequenced: blood. These receptors were obtained from a human donor with ulcerative colitis or Crohn's disease, or a healthy co-twin of an affected twin (not recorded which).

The CDR3 is CASGQIDRYTGELFF. The chain links TRBV12-5 to TRBJ2-2. Germline loops: CDR1 LGHNT, CDR2 FRNRAP. The CDR3 totals 15 residues.

This chain links TRBV20-1 with TRBJ2-1; the TCRdb D gene call, TRBD1, has no DNA to confirm it. The CDR3 is made up of 15 amino acids. CDR1 is DFQATT and CDR2 is SNEGSKA in the germline V gene (reference sequence). This chain's CDR3 is CSASQGTGPYNEQFF.

The J gene is TRBJ1-4, the V gene TRBV5-1; TCRdb's D call of TRBD1 is untestable without DNA. The CDR3 extends over 16 amino acids. Germline CDR1 is SGHRS and CDR2 is YFSETQ. The CDR3 is CASSGRNLNQNEKLFF.

The chain links TRBV2 to TRBJ1-2; TCRdb picks TRBD1, but there is no DNA to check that call. CDR3 length: 15 amino acids. CDR1 is SNHLY, CDR2 FYNNEI, per germline. CDR3: CASSEATGISYGYTF.

This sequence joins TRBV5-1 and TRBJ2-5; lacking DNA, the TRBD2 call made by TCRdb goes unchecked. CDR3 length equals 15 residues. In germline, CDR1 is SGHRS, CDR2 YFSETQ. CDR3 sequence reads: CASSANGGTLETQYF.

This chain links TRBV11-2 with TRBJ2-3; absent DNA, TCRdb's TRBD2 call cannot be checked. The CDR3 spans 16 residues. Germline values: CDR1 SGHAT, CDR2 FQNNGV. The CDR3 loop reads CASSLVWRASSDTQYF.

The J gene is TRBJ1-1, the V gene TRBV5-1; TCRdb reports TRBD1, a call that lacks DNA to check it against. Germline values: CDR1 SGHRS, CDR2 YFSETQ. The CDR3 extends over 15 amino acids. This CDR3 is CASSTLQGRWTEAFF.

The rearrangement joins TRBV2 to TRBJ1-1. From germline, CDR1 is SNHLY and CDR2 FYNNEI. CDR3 length equals 14 residues. Here the CDR3 reads CASNEQGGSTEAFF.

The chain combines TRBV15 with TRBJ2-3; TCRdb indicates TRBD1, and absent DNA this call remains unverified. Germline CDR1 LNHNV, CDR2 YYDKDF (reference sequence). CDR3 length: 16 residues. CDR3 amino acids: CATSRGDRRSTDTQYF.

This rearrangement joins TRBV20-1 to TRBJ2-5; the TCRdb D gene call, TRBD2, has no DNA to confirm it. Looked up from germline, CDR1 is DFQATT and CDR2 is SNEGSKA (reference sequence). CDR3 length equals 15 residues. The chain's CDR3 is CSARGQFGEGKTQYF.

This chain connects TRBV12-3 or TRBV12-4 to TRBJ2-7; TCRdb's D call of TRBD1 is untestable without DNA. The CDR3 loop spans 12 amino acids. This CDR3 reads CASSPRGREQYF.

The J gene is TRBJ1-2, the V gene TRBV5-1. Germline CDR1 SGHRS, CDR2 YFSETQ. This CDR3 has 12 residues. The CDR3 sequence: CASSLDAADYTF.

The V and J genes are TRBV6-6 and TRBJ1-2. CDR1 is MNHNY and CDR2 is SVGAGI in the germline V gene (reference sequence). The CDR3 contains 12 residues. This CDR3 is CASSSGDYGYTF.

The J gene is TRBJ2-1, the V gene TRBV5-4; the TCRdb D gene call, TRBD2, has no DNA to confirm it. Per the germline V gene, CDR1 is SGHNT and CDR2 is YYREEE (reference sequence). The CDR3 covers 14 residues. This CDR3 is CASSFEGLHNEQFF.

V and J are TRBV18 and TRBJ2-3. Germline CDR1 reads KGHSH; CDR2 reads LQKENI. The CDR3 is made up of 14 amino acids. This chain's CDR3 is CASSPYAGADTQYF.

The rearrangement joins TRBV5-1 to TRBJ2-4; TCRdb names TRBD1, which stays unverified in the absence of DNA. The CDR3 extends over 14 amino acids. Germline V lookup: CDR1 SGHRS, CDR2 YFSETQ. CDR3 sequence reads: CASSLEPGQGVGYF. Full variable domain (missing parts from reference TRBV5-1 and TRBJ2-4): KAGVTQTPRYLIKTRGQQVTLSCSPISGHRSVSWYQQTPGQGLQFLFEYFSETQRNKGNFPGRFSGRQFSNSRSEMNVSTLELGDSALYLCASSLEPGQGVGYFGAGTRLSVL.

The chain carries TRBV5-4 and TRBJ1-2. CDR1 and CDR2 from the germline V gene are SGHNT and YYREEE (reference sequence). CDR3 size: 13 residues. CDR3 residues: CASSWDRGVGYTF. Looking up the rest from reference TRBV5-4 and TRBJ1-2 gives the full variable domain: ETGVTQSPTHLIKTRGQQVTLRCSSQSGHNTVSWYQQALGQGPQFIFQYYREEENGRGNFPPRFSGLQFPNYSSELNVNALELDDSALYLCASSWDRGVGYTFGSGTRLTVV.

This sequence joins TRBV20-1 and TRBJ2-1; as DNA is missing, the TRBD1 call by TCRdb cannot be tested. This CDR3 has 15 residues. CDR1 and CDR2 (germline): DFQATT, SNEGSKA (reference sequence). CDR3 residues: CSASGGGSSYNEQFF.

The chain employs TRBV20-1 and TRBJ1-2. Germline loops: CDR1 DFQATT, CDR2 SNEGSKA (reference sequence). This CDR3 has 12 amino acids. CDR3 loop: CSAEVGPYGYTF.

This chain joins TRBV4-2 and TRBJ1-4. Germline assignment: CDR1 LGHNA and CDR2 YNFKEQ. This CDR3 is built from 14 residues. CDR3: CASSQGQAGEKLFF.

V and J are TRBV7-9 and TRBJ2-5. CDR1 and CDR2 (germline): SEHNR, FQNEAQ (reference sequence). CDR3 length equals 13 residues. The CDR3 reads CASSPDHQETQYF.

The rearrangement uses TRBV5-1 and TRBJ1-3. The CDR3 consists of 15 residues. Germline CDR1 and CDR2: SGHRS and YFSETQ. The chain's CDR3 is CASSLTGDSGNTIYF.

The V gene is TRBV7-9, the J gene TRBJ1-6; the D call from TCRdb, TRBD1, cannot be confirmed without DNA. CDR1 is SEHNR, CDR2 FQNEAQ, per germline (reference sequence). This CDR3 is built from 14 residues. CDR3: CASSYTGGGSPLHF.

The chain couples TRBV15 to TRBJ2-7. The V gene's germline CDR1 is LNHNV and CDR2 YYDKDF (reference sequence). The CDR3 spans 13 residues. This chain's CDR3 is CATSGQADYEQYF.

The CDR3 sequence is CASSLAGRGGTDTQYF. The rearrangement links TRBV7-2 to TRBJ2-3; TCRdb designates TRBD1, a call that cannot be tested without DNA. Germline loops: CDR1 SGHTA, CDR2 FQGNSA. CDR3 size: 16 residues. The full variable domain, completed using reference TRBV7-2 and TRBJ2-3, is GAGVSQSPSNKVTEKGKDVELRCDPISGHTALYWYRQSLGQGLEFLIYFQGNSAPDKSGLPSDRFSAERTGGSVSTLTIQRTQQEDSAVYLCASSLAGRGGTDTQYFGPGTRLTVL.